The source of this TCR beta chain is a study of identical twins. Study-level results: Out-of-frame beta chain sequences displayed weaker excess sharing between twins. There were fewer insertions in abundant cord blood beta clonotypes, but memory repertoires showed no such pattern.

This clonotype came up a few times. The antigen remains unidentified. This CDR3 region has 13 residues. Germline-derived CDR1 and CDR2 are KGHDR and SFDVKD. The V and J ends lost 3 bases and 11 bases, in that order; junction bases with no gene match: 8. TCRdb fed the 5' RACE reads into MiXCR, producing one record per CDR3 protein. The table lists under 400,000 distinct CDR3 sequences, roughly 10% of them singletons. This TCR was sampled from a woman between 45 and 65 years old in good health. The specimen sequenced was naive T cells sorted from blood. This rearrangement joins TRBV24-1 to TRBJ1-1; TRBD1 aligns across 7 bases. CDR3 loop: CATSDPSRDSAFF. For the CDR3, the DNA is TGTGCCACCAGTGATCCATCTCGGGACAGTGCTTTCTTT.